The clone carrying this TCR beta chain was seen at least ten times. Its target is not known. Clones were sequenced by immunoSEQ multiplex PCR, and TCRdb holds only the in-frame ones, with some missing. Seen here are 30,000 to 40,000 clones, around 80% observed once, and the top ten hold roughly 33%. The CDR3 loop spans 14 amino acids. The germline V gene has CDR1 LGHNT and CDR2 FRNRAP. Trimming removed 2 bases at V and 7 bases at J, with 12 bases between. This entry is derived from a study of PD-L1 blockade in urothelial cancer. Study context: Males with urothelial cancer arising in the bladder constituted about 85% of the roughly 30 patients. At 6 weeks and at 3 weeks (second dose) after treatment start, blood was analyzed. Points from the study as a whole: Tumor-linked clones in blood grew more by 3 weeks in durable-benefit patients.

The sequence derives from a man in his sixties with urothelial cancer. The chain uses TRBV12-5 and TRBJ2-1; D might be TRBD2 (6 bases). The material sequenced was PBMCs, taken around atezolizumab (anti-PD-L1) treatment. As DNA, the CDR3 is TGTGCTAGTGGTTTGCAGGGCGCGGGGAATGAGCAGTTCTTC. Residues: CASGLQGAGNEQFF.